The 9 T cell receptor delta chains below were found in one sample sequenced in a study of γδ T cells in repeated Plasmodium falciparum infection. Flow sorting of PBMC yielded separate Vgamma9/Vdelta2+ and Vdelta2-negative gammadelta T cell populations for bulk repertoire analysis. TCRdb re-called clones from the multiplex PCR reads via CATT. The data show 90,000 to 95,000 delta-chain clones, more than 0.85% seen once. Input material: gamma-delta T cells from blood. Receptors were obtained from a pool of human donors (malaria-infected and uninfected, not separated).

In regard to this clone: TCRdb has a much larger clone's protein, which differs at residue 6 from the translation of this DNA, likely because of a read error; what is shown is the protein translated from the DNA. The chain carries TRDV1 and TRDJ1; weak D call: TRDD3 (6 bases). The J gene was not available in TCRdb and was assigned here by matching the DNA to germline segments. This CDR3 contains 21 residues. Germline V lookup: CDR1 TSWWSYY, CDR2 QGS. Trimming shortened V by 1 base and J by 0 bases, and 27 bases separated the two germline ends. The CDR3 coding sequence is TGTGCTCTTGGGGAACCTTTTCCCAACCGGTGGCTGGGGAGATACACCGATAAACTCATCTTT. It specifies CALGEPFPNRWLGRYTDKLIF.

Regarding this clone: The protein that TCRdb holds for this DNA derives from a much larger clone and differs from the translated DNA at residues 5 and 8, which likely indicates a read error; the protein shown here is translated from the DNA. The chain recombines TRDV1 with TRDJ1; D unclear. Germline CDR1 and CDR2: TSWWSYY and QGS. The CDR3 length is 16 residues. V gave up 4 bases and J gave up 7 bases, with 22 bases separating them. The CDR3 nucleotides read TGTGCTCTTGGGGGACTTATCACCCAAAAGGAGGGTAAACTCATCTTT. This encodes CALGGLITQKEGKLIF.

A remark on this clone: For this DNA, TCRdb reports the protein of a much larger clone, which diverges at residue 18, most likely from a read error; the protein presented here is translated directly from the DNA. The V call is TRDV1, the J call TRDJ1, with unresolved D. There are 19 residues in the CDR3. Germline V gene data show CDR1 as TSWWSYY and CDR2 as QGS. CDR3 amino acids: CALGEKEGRLNSYTDKLTF. The CDR3 coding sequence is TGTGCTCTTGGGGAAAAAGAGGGGCGTCTAAACTCTTACACCGATAAACTCACCTTT.

This clone was observed at least ten times. TCRdb assigns this DNA the protein of a much larger clone, which departs from its translation at residue 5; this likely reflects a read error, and the protein shown comes from translating the DNA. This chain joins TRDV2 and TRDJ1, with TRDD3 identical over 9 bases. Since TCRdb gives no J gene, matching the DNA to germline was used here to assign it. This CDR3 contains 19 residues. Germline V gene sequence: CDR1 GEAIGNYY, CDR2 EKD. Unmatched junction bases numbered 20, after V lost 3 bases and J lost 4 bases. CDR3 protein: CACDAGGYWGTPGIDKLIF. The CDR3 nucleotides read TGTGCCTGTGACGCCGGGGGGTACTGGGGGACCCCGGGGATCGATAAACTCATCTTT.

Of note for this clone: No DNA is shown, since the ends of the CDR3 on it are uncertain; the CDR3 is the one TCRdb lists. V gene TRDV1 combines with J gene TRDJ1. The CDR3 length is 12 residues, termini included. Per the germline V gene, CDR1 is TSWWSYY and CDR2 is QGS. The CDR3 here is CALGMFPFKLIF.

About this clone itself: TCRdb has a much larger clone's protein, which differs at residue 3 from the translation of this DNA, likely because of a read error; what is shown is the protein translated from the DNA. The V and J genes are TRDV1 and TRDJ1; either TRDD2 or TRDD3 may supply D (6 bases each). The J gene, missing from TCRdb, was assigned here through DNA to germline matching. Per germline, CDR1 TSWWSYY and CDR2 QGS. CDR3 length: 18 residues. The DNA for the CDR3 is TGTGCTCCTGGGGAACGGTTCCTAGCCCCTGGAATCCCAGCGAAACTCATCTTT. Translating gives CAPGERFLAPGIPAKLIF.

The sample holds a few counts of this clone. This DNA's translation and the protein TCRdb lists, from a much larger clone, do not match at residue 3, likely due to a read error; the protein shown is translated from the DNA. The rearrangement joins TRDV1 to TRDJ1, with 10 bases aligning to TRDD3. TCRdb offers no J gene call, so here the DNA was matched to germline to obtain one. Germline V CDR1 and CDR2: TSWWSYY, QGS. This CDR3 comprises 17 residues. CDR3 sequence: CAFGERLGDMSTDKLIF. CDR3 nucleotide sequence: TGTGCTTTTGGGGAACGGCTGGGGGATATGAGCACCGATAAACTCATCTTT.

This clone showed up just a few times. The mismatch at residue 7 between this DNA's translation and the TCRdb protein of a much larger clone likely reflects a read error; the protein shown is translated from the DNA. The V gene is TRDV2, the J gene TRDJ1, with D hard to call. This CDR3 has 15 amino acids. Looked up from germline, CDR1 is GEAIGNYY and CDR2 is EKD. V lost 5 bases and J lost 0, with 15 bases in between. The CDR3: CACVLNLAYTDKLIF. Here the CDR3 DNA reads TGTGCCTGTGTGTTAAACTTGGCCTACACCGATAAACTCATCTTT.

In this sample, this clone turned up a few times. A far larger clone is off by one base, so a read error is likely. Other DNA sequences in this specimen translate into the identical CDR3. The chain links TRDV2 to TRDJ1; 9 nucleotides match TRDD3. As TCRdb names no J gene, one was assigned here on the basis of a DNA match to germline. The CDR3 is 18 amino acids. Germline CDR1 reads GEAIGNYY; CDR2 reads EKD. The V and J ends lost 0 bases and 3 bases, in that order; junction bases with no gene match: 13. CDR3 protein: CACDTGKLLGDTPDKLIF. CDR3 in DNA: TGTGCCTGTGACACCGGGAAGTTACTGGGGGACACGCCCGATAAACTCATCTTT.